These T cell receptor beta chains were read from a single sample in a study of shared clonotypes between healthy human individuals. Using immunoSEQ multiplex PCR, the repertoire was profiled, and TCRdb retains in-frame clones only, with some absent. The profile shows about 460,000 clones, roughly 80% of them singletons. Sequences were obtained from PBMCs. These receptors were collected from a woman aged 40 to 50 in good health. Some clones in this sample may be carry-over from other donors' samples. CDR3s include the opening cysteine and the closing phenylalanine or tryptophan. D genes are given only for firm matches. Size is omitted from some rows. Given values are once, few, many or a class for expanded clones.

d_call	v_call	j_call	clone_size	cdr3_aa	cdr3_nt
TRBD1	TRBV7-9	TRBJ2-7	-	CASSPITGAGSYEQYF	TGTGCCAGCAGCCCTATAACAGGGGCTGGCTCCTACGAGCAGTACTTC
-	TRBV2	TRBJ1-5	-	CASQRVAGGNQPQHF	TGTGCCTCCCAAAGGGTCGCAGGCGGCAATCAGCCCCAGCATTTT
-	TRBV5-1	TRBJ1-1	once	CASSSQGGGTRNTEAFF	TGCGCCAGCAGCTCGCAGGGCGGCGGGACGAGGAACACTGAAGCTTTCTTT
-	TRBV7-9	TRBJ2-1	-	CASSFLYNEQFF	TGTGCCAGCAGCTTTCTATACAATGAGCAGTTCTTC
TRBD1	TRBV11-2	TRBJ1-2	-	CASSYHRGPYGYTF	TGTGCCAGCAGCTACCACAGGGGGCCTTATGGCTACACCTTC
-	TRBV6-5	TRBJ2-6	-	CASSYPPGSGANVLTF	TGTGCCAGCAGTTACCCTCCAGGGTCTGGGGCCAACGTCCTGACTTTC
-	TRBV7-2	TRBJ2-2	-	CASSSITGNTGELFF	TGTGCCAGCAGTTCTATTACAGGGAACACCGGGGAGCTGTTTTTT
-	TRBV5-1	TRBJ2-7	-	CASSLGDNSYEQYF	TGCGCCAGCAGCTTGGGGGACAACTCCTACGAGCAGTACTTC
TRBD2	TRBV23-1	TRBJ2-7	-	CASSLSRLAATSYEQYF	TGTGCCAGCAGCCTATCCAGACTAGCGGCTACCTCCTACGAGCAGTACTTC
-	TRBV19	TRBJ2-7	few	CASSRSTYEQYF	TGTGCCAGTAGTAGGTCTACCTACGAGCAGTACTTC
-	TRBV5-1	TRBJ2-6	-	CASGPAGANVLTF	TGCGCCAGCGGACCCGCGGGGGCCAACGTCCTGACTTTC
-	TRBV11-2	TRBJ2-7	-	CASSLGDSYEQYF	TGTGCCAGCAGCTTAGGTGACAGCTACGAGCAGTACTTC
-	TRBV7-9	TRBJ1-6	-	CASSSRSGSPLHF	TGTGCCAGCAGCTCCAGATCCGGATCACCCCTCCACTTT
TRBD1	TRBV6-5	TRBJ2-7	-	CASSLGSGGSYEQYF	TGTGCCAGCAGTCTCGGGTCAGGGGGTTCCTACGAGCAGTACTTC
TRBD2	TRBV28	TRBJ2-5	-	CASRTSGNQETQYF	TGTGCCAGCAGGACTAGCGGGAACCAAGAGACCCAGTACTTC
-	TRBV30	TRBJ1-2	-	CAWSVGNAGPGYTF	TGTGCCTGGAGTGTGGGCAATGCAGGGCCTGGCTACACCTTC
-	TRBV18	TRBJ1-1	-	CASSPAGDTEAFF	TGTGCCAGCTCACCGGCAGGGGACACTGAAGCTTTCTTT
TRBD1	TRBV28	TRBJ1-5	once	CASSSRGRNQPQHF	TGTGCCAGCAGTTCAAGGGGGCGCAATCAGCCCCAGCATTTT
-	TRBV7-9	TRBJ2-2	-	CASSPTGNTGELFF	TGTGCCAGCAGCCCGACAGGGAACACCGGGGAGCTGTTTTTT
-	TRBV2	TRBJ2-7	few	CASSEQVTYEQYF	TGTGCCAGCAGTGAACAGGTTACCTACGAGCAGTACTTC
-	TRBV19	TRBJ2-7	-	CASTSSASSYEQYF	TGTGCCAGTACCTCTAGTGCCAGCTCCTACGAGCAGTACTTC
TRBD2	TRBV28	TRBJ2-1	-	CASLRSGRNYNEQFF	TGTGCCAGCCTAAGGAGCGGGAGGAACTACAATGAGCAGTTCTTC
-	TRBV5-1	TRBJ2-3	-	CANSSKDSADTQYF	TGCGCCAACAGCAGTAAGGACTCCGCAGATACGCAGTATTTT
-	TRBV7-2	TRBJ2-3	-	CASSLDYSTDTQYF	TGTGCCAGCAGCTTAGATTATAGTACAGATACGCAGTATTTT
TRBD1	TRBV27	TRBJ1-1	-	CASSLSNAEGACTEAFF	TGTGCCAGCAGTTTATCGAATGCGGAGGGGGCCTGTACTGAAGCTTTCTTT
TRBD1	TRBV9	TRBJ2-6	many	CASSTATGGRSGANVLTF	TGTGCCAGCAGCACAGCGACAGGGGGTCGCTCTGGGGCCAACGTCCTGACTTTC
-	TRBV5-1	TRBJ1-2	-	CASSLAQGGRVYGYTF	TGCGCCAGCAGCTTGGCCCAAGGAGGGCGGGTCTATGGCTACACCTTC
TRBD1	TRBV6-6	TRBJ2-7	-	CASGPRGTSYEQYF	TGTGCCAGCGGTCCCAGGGGGACCTCCTACGAGCAGTACTTC
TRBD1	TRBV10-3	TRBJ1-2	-	CAITLDRNYGYTF	TGTGCCATCACCCTGGACAGGAACTATGGCTACACCTTC
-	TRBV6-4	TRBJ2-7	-	CATPSEASYEQYF	TGTGCCACCCCGTCAGAGGCCTCCTACGAGCAGTACTTC
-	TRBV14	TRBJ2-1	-	CASSQVSGGAHEQFF	TGTGCCAGCAGCCAAGTTTCTGGGGGGGCCCATGAGCAGTTCTTC
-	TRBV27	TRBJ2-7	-	CASSSRPGGVGRPHEQYF	TGTGCCAGCAGTTCAAGACCCGGGGGTGTGGGAAGGCCCCACGAGCAGTACTTC
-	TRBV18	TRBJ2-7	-	CASSPRGDEQYF	TGTGCCAGCTCACCACGAGGCGACGAGCAGTACTTC
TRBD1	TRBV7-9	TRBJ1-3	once	CASSFPTGNSGNTIYF	TGTGCCAGCAGCTTCCCGACAGGGAACTCTGGAAACACCATATATTTT
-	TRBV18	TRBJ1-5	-	CASSPQQNQPQHF	TGTGCCAGCTCACCACAACAGAATCAGCCCCAGCATTTT
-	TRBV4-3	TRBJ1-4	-	CASSGTDLNEKLFF	TGCGCCAGCAGCGGGACTGATTTAAATGAAAAACTGTTTTTT
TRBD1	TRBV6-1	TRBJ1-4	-	CASSEAGGLGQAAF	TGTGCCAGCAGTGAAGCTGGGGGCCTGGGACAGGCCGCCTTT
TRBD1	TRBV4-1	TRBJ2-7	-	CASSHRQGSYEQYF	TGCGCCAGCAGCCACCGACAGGGCTCCTACGAGCAGTACTTC
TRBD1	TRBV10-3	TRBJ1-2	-	CAISESVQGGGYTF	TGTGCCATCAGTGAGTCTGTACAGGGGGGCGGCTACACCTTC
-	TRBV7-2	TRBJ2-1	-	CASSPFVGIYNEQFF	TGTGCCAGCAGCCCTTTCGTGGGAATCTACAATGAGCAGTTCTTC
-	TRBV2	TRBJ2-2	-	CASSEFGELFF	TGTGCCAGCAGTGAGTTCGGGGAGCTGTTTTTT
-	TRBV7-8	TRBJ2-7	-	CASSPGTGFYEQYF	TGTGCCAGCAGCCCCGGGACTGGTTTTTACGAGCAGTACTTC
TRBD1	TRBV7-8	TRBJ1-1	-	CASSPIDRGRGTEAFF	TGTGCCAGCAGCCCCATCGACAGGGGGCGCGGCACTGAAGCTTTCTTT
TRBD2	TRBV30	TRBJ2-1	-	CAWSSGRAGGSYNEQFF	TGTGCCTGGAGTAGCGGGCGGGCGGGAGGTTCCTACAATGAGCAGTTCTTC
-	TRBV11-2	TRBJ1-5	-	CASSFRENQPQHF	TGTGCCAGCAGCTTCCGGGAGAATCAGCCCCAGCATTTT
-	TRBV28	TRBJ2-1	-	CASSFVAEFNEQFF	TGTGCCAGCAGTTTTGTTGCTGAGTTCAATGAGCAGTTCTTC
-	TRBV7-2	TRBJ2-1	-	CASSLVAGHNEQFF	TGTGCCAGCAGCTTAGTTGCGGGGCACAATGAGCAGTTCTTC
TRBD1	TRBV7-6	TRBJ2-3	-	CASSLAGQTDTQYF	TGTGCCAGCAGCTTAGCGGGACAGACAGATACGCAGTATTTT
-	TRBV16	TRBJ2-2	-	CASSQRRSTGELFF	TGTGCCAGCAGCCAACGAAGGAGCACCGGGGAGCTGTTTTTT